This T cell receptor beta chain is drawn from a study of shared clonotypes between healthy human individuals. Concerning this clone: Its target is not known.

Study-level points and caveats: Rarefaction revealed incomplete sorted-subset sequencing despite large depth. Naive subsets generally had larger estimated richness than memory subsets.

Per the original data handling: ImmunoSEQ junction-only sequences lacked quality scores, so their filtering differed. Libraries were prepared by immunoSEQ multiplex PCR; TCRdb keeps only in-frame clonotypes and omits some of them. V, J and clone size derive from that table, while D and trimming were established from the DNA sequence. The sample carries a few million clones, around nine tenths recorded once. V was pared by 6 bases and J by 0 bases, with 15 bases between. CDR1 is SGHDT, CDR2 YYEEEE, per germline. CDR3 length: 16 amino acids. Donors, healthy HIV-negative adults, lacked recent acute infections or vaccinations.

Sequencing input: naive CD4+ T cells sorted from blood. As to subset: CD45RA+ positively selected. The chain carries TRBV5-6 and TRBJ2-2; D not certain. This clonotype originated in a man aged 18 to 29 in good health. This chain's CDR3 is CASTSNGGPNTGELFF. CDR3 nucleotides: TGTGCCAGCACCTCTAATGGCGGCCCGAACACCGGGGAGCTGTTTTTT.